The next 16 T cell receptor beta chains were all read from a single sample in a study of read filtering for tumor transcriptome and immune sequencing. This library used approximately 390 ng RNA and molecular barcoded adaptors spanning alpha/delta and beta/gamma chains. TCRdb re-called the reads with MiXCR, one entry per CDR3 protein. The repertoire includes approximately 150,000 distinct CDR3 sequences, roughly 13% of them detected once, and 7% to 9% sits in the top ten. The sequencing input was a population of CD138-negative cells sorted from bone marrow. The receptors originated from a donor at least 40 years old with multiple myeloma.

This clonotype was seen repeatedly, ten times or more. The chain employs TRBV11-2 and TRBJ2-1; 13 bases are shared with TRBD2. V lost 2 bases and J lost 9; bases outside the gene matches: 4. Germline CDR1 and CDR2: SGHAT and FQNNGV. The CDR3 is 15 residues long. The CDR3 is CASSLPLAGGAEQFF. The CDR3 coding sequence is TGTGCCAGCAGCTTACCACTAGCGGGAGGGGCTGAGCAGTTCTTC.

At least ten counts were recorded for this clonotype. The rearrangement links TRBV29-1 to TRBJ2-1; 7 positions agree with TRBD2. The CDR3 covers 12 residues. V shed 1 base and J 9 bases; nucleotides not matched to a gene: 3. The germline V gene encodes CDR1 SQVTM and CDR2 ANQGSEA. In DNA, the CDR3 is TGCAGCGTTGAAGTACTAGCGACTGAGCAGTTCTTC. This translates into CSVEVLATEQFF.

This clonotype showed up many times. CDR3 loop: CASSPQGRLTDTQYF. In nucleotides, the CDR3 is TGTGCCAGCAGCCCGCAGGGGCGCCTGACAGATACGCAGTATTTT. The J gene is TRBJ2-3, the V gene TRBV6-6, with D possibly being TRBD1 (6 bases). Germline V gene lookup returns CDR1 MNHNY and CDR2 SVGAGI (reference sequence). V was clipped by 6 bases and J by 3 bases, with 16 bases between them. The CDR3 loop spans 15 amino acids.

V and J are TRBV2 and TRBJ1-5, with D possibly matching TRBD1 (6 bases). Germline CDR1 SNHLY, CDR2 FYNNEI. The CDR3 loop spans 16 amino acids. Trimming removed 2 bases from V and 7 bases from J, with 18 bases in between. This CDR3 is CASSEIPGTTAQPQHF. The CDR3 DNA is TGTGCCAGCAGTGAAATCCCTGGGACAACAGCGCAGCCCCAGCATTTT.

The chain couples TRBV27 to TRBJ2-4; TRBD1 matches 10 bases. The CDR3 spans 13 residues. Trimming cost V 5 bases and J 10 bases; bases outside gene matches: 5. Germline loops: CDR1 MNHEY, CDR2 SMNVEV (reference sequence). The CDR3 loop is CASSPGQGLIQYF. The CDR3 bases are TGTGCCAGCAGTCCGGGACAGGGGCTGATTCAGTACTTC.

This clonotype was seen at least ten times. The gene calls are TRBV27 and TRBJ2-7; D might be TRBD2 (5 bases). The CDR3 extends over 13 amino acids. V dropped 6 bases and J dropped 6 bases, with 15 bases sitting between them. Germline V CDR1 and CDR2: MNHEY, SMNVEV (reference sequence). The CDR3 nucleotides read TGTGCCAGCAGAATAGCGTCCTCTACCGAGCAGTACTTC. It translates to CASRIASSTEQYF.

In its sample, this clonotype was seen a few times. A far larger clone lies a single base away; this is likely a read error. V and J are TRBV7-2 and TRBJ2-4; TRBD1 matches at 7 bases. With V trimmed by 2 bases and J by 7 bases, 8 bases remained unmatched. CDR1 SGHTA and CDR2 FQGNSA come from the germline V gene. The CDR3 spans 15 residues. CDR3 DNA sequence: TGTGCCAGCAGCTTATCTAGGGGGCCTTTGAACATTCAGTACTTC. It encodes CASSLSRGPLNIQYF.

The table lists this clonotype with many counts. The genes are TRBV6-4 and TRBJ1-2; D may be TRBD1 (5 bases). Trimming took 6 bases from V and 5 from J, leaving 16 bases between them. There are 14 residues in the CDR3. In germline, CDR1 is MRHNA, CDR2 SNTAGT. The CDR3 sequence is CASSPGTVGYGYTF. The CDR3 nucleotides are TGTGCCAGCAGCCCCGGGACTGTCGGTTATGGCTACACCTTC.

This clonotype was observed many times. The rearrangement uses TRBV2 and TRBJ2-1; TRBD2 matches at 10 bases. This CDR3 has 15 amino acids. The V gene's germline CDR1 is SNHLY and CDR2 FYNNEI. J gave up 4 bases and V 5 bases, and 5 bases lay outside the gene matches. The CDR3 region has the DNA TGTGCCAGCAGTTCCGGGACTAGCGTGTACAATGAGCAGTTCTTC. As protein: CASSSGTSVYNEQFF.

This clonotype was counted at least ten times. The chain uses TRBV5-1 and TRBJ2-7; 12 bases align to TRBD2. Germline values: CDR1 SGHRS, CDR2 YFSETQ. Losses at the gene ends were 6 bases for V and 4 bases for J; bases not matched to a gene: 8. The CDR3 covers 15 residues. CDR3 amino acids: CASMTSGTSGYEQYF. For the CDR3, the DNA is TGCGCCAGCATGACCTCCGGGACTAGCGGGTACGAGCAGTACTTC.

This clonotype came up a few times. The chain has TRBV30 and TRBJ2-3, with 8 bases lining up with TRBD2. The CDR3 is 15 amino acids. CDR1 and CDR2 from the germline V gene are GTSNPN and SVGIG (reference sequence). V dropped 2 bases and J dropped 2; count of bases not matched to a gene: 6. The CDR3 here is CAWSFRGRSTDTQYF. In DNA form, the CDR3 reads TGTGCCTGGAGTTTTCGCGGGAGGTCCACAGATACGCAGTATTTT. The complete variable domain, with remaining parts taken from reference TRBV30 and TRBJ2-3, reads SQTIHQWPATLVQPVGSPLSLECTVEGTSNPNLYWYRQAAGRGLQLLFYSVGIGQISSEVPQNLSASRPQDRQFILSSKKLLLSDSGFYLCAWSFRGRSTDTQYFGPGTRLTVL.

The chain is built from TRBV27 and TRBJ2-5; D call uncertain. V gave up 0 bases and J gave up 5 bases, with 10 bases separating them. There are 14 residues in the CDR3. Germline V lookup: CDR1 MNHEY, CDR2 SMNVEV (reference sequence). This CDR3 reads CASSLSATTETQYF. In nucleotides, the CDR3 is TGTGCCAGCAGTTTATCAGCTACCACTGAGACCCAGTACTTC.

This clonotype appeared many times. CDR3 protein: CATSDRNRHNEQFF. In DNA, the CDR3 is TGTGCCACCAGTGATAGGAACAGACATAATGAGCAGTTCTTC. The J gene is TRBJ2-1, the V gene TRBV24-1; no reliable D call. The germline V and J ends were trimmed by 3 bases and 7 bases, with 12 bases remaining between them. CDR3 length: 14 amino acids. CDR1 is KGHDR and CDR2 is SFDVKD in the germline V gene.

At least ten counts were recorded for this clonotype. This chain connects TRBV20-1 to TRBJ2-1, with TRBD2 identical over 10 bases. The CDR3 spans 15 residues. Per germline, CDR1 DFQATT and CDR2 SNEGSKA (reference sequence). Trimming cost V 3 bases and J 4 bases; bases outside gene matches: 6. Here the CDR3 DNA reads TGCAGTGCTAGTAAAGGGACTAGCGAGTACAATGAGCAGTTCTTC. It yields the protein CSASKGTSEYNEQFF.

This clonotype was recorded at least ten times. This chain joins TRBV5-4 and TRBJ2-1; 7 bases match TRBD2. CDR3 length equals 13 residues. In germline, CDR1 is SGHNT, CDR2 YYREEE (reference sequence). V shed 4 bases and J 4 bases; nucleotides not matched to a gene: 2. The CDR3 protein is CASSSGVYNEQFF. As DNA, the CDR3 is TGTGCCAGCAGCAGCGGGGTTTACAATGAGCAGTTCTTC.

The chain combines TRBV5-1 with TRBJ1-2, with TRBD1 identical over 7 bases. The CDR3 sequence is 15 residues long. V lost 2 bases and J lost 0; bases outside the gene matches: 4. Germline-derived CDR1 and CDR2 are SGHRS and YFSETQ. The DNA of the CDR3 is TGCGCCAGCAGCTTTGACAGGGAAACTAACTATGGCTACACCTTC. Its translation: CASSFDRETNYGYTF. Full variable domain (remainder filled in from reference TRBV5-1 and TRBJ1-2): KAGVTQTPRYLIKTRGQQVTLSCSPISGHRSVSWYQQTPGQGLQFLFEYFSETQRNKGNFPGRFSGRQFSNSRSEMNVSTLELGDSALYLCASSFDRETNYGYTFGSGTRLTVV.